This T cell receptor beta chain was recorded in a study of cytomegalovirus exposure and HLA in healthy donors. Trimming stripped 7 bases from V and 0 bases from J, with 13 bases between. CDR3 length: 14 amino acids. Germline V lookup: CDR1 MNHNS, CDR2 SASEGT. 60 Vbeta and 13 Jbeta primers were used in PCR. The data were produced by immunoSEQ multiplex PCR, yet TCRdb's version contains in-frame clones alone and is incomplete. The data hold roughly 100,000 clones, with about 70% observed a single time. The TCR was taken from a man between 25 and 39 years old in good health and CMV-seronegative. The V and J genes are TRBV6-1 and TRBJ2-7, with D perhaps matching TRBD2 (6 bases). The sequenced sample was PBMCs. CDR3 DNA: TGTGCCAGCAAGGCGGGGCAGAGCTCCTACGAGCAGTACTTC. Protein product: CASKAGQSSYEQYF.